The clone carrying this T cell receptor beta chain showed up just a few times. The data derive from a study of cytomegalovirus exposure and HLA in healthy donors. A multiplex PCR was run with 60 Vbeta primers and 13 Jbeta primers. The method was immunoSEQ multiplex PCR; TCRdb's version includes in-frame clones alone and lacks a portion of them. The repertoire has 75,000 to 95,000 clones, about 83% of them found once; the top ten carry 5.5% to 6.5%. With 4 bases removed from V and 4 bases from J, the gap between germline ends came to 17 bases. The CDR3 runs to 15 residues. From germline, CDR1 is SGHDT and CDR2 YYEEEE.

V gene TRBV5-6 combines with J gene TRBJ1-2, with a possible D match to TRBD1 (5 bases). The clonotype comes from a woman between 18 and 29 years old in good health and CMV-seropositive. The sequencing input was PBMCs. DNA for the CDR3: TGTGCCAGCAGCCCGACGTTCGGGGGGGTCTATGGCTACACCTTC. As protein: CASSPTFGGVYGYTF.